The 23 T cell receptor beta chains reported below all come from one sample, sequenced in a study of graft-versus-host responses after intestinal transplantation. Assay: immunoSEQ multiplex PCR; the TCRdb copy retains only in-frame clones and omits some. The table shows 85,000 to 110,000 clones, with 90% to 95% occurring only once. For these receptors, no antigen is known. Sequenced here: unstimulated CD8+ T cells sorted from spleen or lymph node cells, sampled before intestinal transplant. The receptors originated from a human donor who received an intestinal transplant.

The rearrangement uses TRBV7-8 and TRBJ2-7, with unresolved D. CDR3 length: 17 amino acids. V shed 5 bases and J shed 1 base, with 21 bases lying between them. Per germline, CDR1 SGHVS and CDR2 FQNEAQ. This CDR3 reads CASSTRDRPIPSYEQYF. CDR3 nucleotide sequence: TGTGCCAGCAGCACCCGTGACCGACCAATCCCTTCCTACGAGCAGTACTTC.

The chain joins TRBV27 to TRBJ2-7; the D is unclear. V lost 3 bases and J 2 bases, leaving 8 bases between the germline ends. Germline assignment: CDR1 MNHEY and CDR2 SMNVEV (reference sequence). CDR3 length: 13 residues. The CDR3 spells CASSLSSPYEQYF. CDR3 in DNA: TGTGCCAGCAGTTTGTCTAGTCCCTACGAGCAGTACTTC.

The chain is built from TRBV5-6 and TRBJ2-5; 9 positions agree with TRBD2. This CDR3 is built from 17 residues. The germline V gene encodes CDR1 SGHDT and CDR2 YYEEEE. Trimming removed 4 bases from V and 5 bases from J; junction bases left unmatched: 15. The CDR3 nucleotides are TGTGCCAGCAGCAAAAAACCGCCTAGCGGGGACTGGGAGACCCAGTACTTC. Residues: CASSKKPPSGDWETQYF.

The chain carries TRBV5-1 and TRBJ2-4; D perhaps matches TRBD1 (5 bases). CDR3 size: 16 residues. The germline gives CDR1 SGHRS, CDR2 YFSETQ. Trimming left V 3 bases short and J 6 bases short, with 19 bases between. The CDR3 region is CASSSGAGPWGNIQYF. CDR3 in DNA: TGCGCCAGCAGCTCGGGTGCAGGGCCGTGGGGAAACATTCAGTACTTC.

The rearrangement joins TRBV28 to TRBJ2-7; D not resolved. CDR3 length equals 13 residues. Per germline, CDR1 MDHEN and CDR2 SYDVKM. Trimming took 3 bases from V and 9 from J, leaving 15 bases between them. The CDR3 region is CASSFGSGLVQYF. The CDR3 nucleotides are TGTGCCAGCAGTTTCGGGTCTGGCCTAGTGCAGTACTTC.

The CDR3, as DNA: TGTGCCAGCAGTTTACAGGGGACCTACAATGAGCAGTTCTTC. It translates to CASSLQGTYNEQFF. The chain recombines TRBV27 with TRBJ2-1, with D possibly matching TRBD1 (6 bases). Trimming stripped 2 bases from V and 2 bases from J, with 7 bases between. There are 14 residues in the CDR3. Looked up from germline, CDR1 is MNHEY and CDR2 is SMNVEV (reference sequence).

The J gene is TRBJ2-3, the V gene TRBV4-1; 7 nucleotides line up with TRBD2. J lost 6 bases, V lost 4 bases, and 13 bases had no gene match. The CDR3 loop spans 16 amino acids. Germline V gene sequence: CDR1 MGHRA, CDR2 YSYEKL. The CDR3 spells CASSPTSGGIPDTQYF. CDR3 DNA: TGCGCCAGCAGCCCAACTTCGGGGGGAATCCCCGATACGCAGTATTTT.

The J gene is TRBJ2-7, the V gene TRBV7-8; D not resolved. The CDR3 contains 14 residues. V lost 5 bases, J lost 2 bases, and 13 bases lay in between. Germline V gene data show CDR1 as SGHVS and CDR2 as FQNEAQ. The CDR3, as DNA: TGTGCCAGCAGCCACCGTCGGGCTACCTACGAGCAGTACTTC. Its protein product is CASSHRRATYEQYF.

The rearrangement links TRBV4-1 to TRBJ2-2, with a weak D call TRBD2 (7 bases). The germline V gene has CDR1 MGHRA and CDR2 YSYEKL. V lost 0 bases, J lost 2 bases, and 13 bases lay in between. The CDR3 is 17 residues long. CDR3: CASSQDGGGLNTGELFF. The CDR3 nucleotides are TGCGCCAGCAGCCAAGACGGCGGGGGCCTTAACACCGGGGAGCTGTTTTTT.

The CDR3 DNA is TGTGCCAGCAGCTTAATCGGCTCTGGGGCCAACGTCCTGACTTTC. It is translated as CASSLIGSGANVLTF. The gene calls are TRBV7-2 and TRBJ2-6, with no clear D. Deletions cut 2 bases from V and 0 bases from J, with 5 bases between. The CDR3 contains 15 residues. Germline-derived CDR1 and CDR2 are SGHTA and FQGNSA.

The chain's CDR3 is CASSPTGKNGYTF. In DNA form, the CDR3 reads TGTGCCAGCAGCCCGACAGGGAAGAATGGCTACACCTTC. This rearrangement joins TRBV7-6 to TRBJ1-2; the match to TRBD1 covers 7 bases. Germline-derived CDR1 and CDR2 are SGHVS and FNYEAQ. The V and J ends lost 5 bases and 6 bases, in that order; junction bases with no gene match: 6. This CDR3 is built from 13 residues.

The rearrangement joins TRBV2 to TRBJ2-7; D may match TRBD1 or TRBD2 (6 bases each). Germline-derived CDR1 and CDR2 are SNHLY and FYNNEI. Trimming left V 7 bases short and J 2 bases short, with 18 bases between. The CDR3 has 15 amino acids. The CDR3 here is CASMTLPGGAYEQYF. DNA for the CDR3: TGTGCCAGCATGACCCTACCCGGGGGCGCCTACGAGCAGTACTTC.

In its sample, this clone was seen once. J is TRBJ2-3 and V is TRBV5-4; 9 nucleotides match TRBD2. Losses at the gene ends were 4 bases for V and 6 bases for J; bases not matched to a gene: 6. This CDR3 comprises 14 residues. From germline, CDR1 is SGHNT and CDR2 YYREEE (reference sequence). The CDR3 DNA is TGTGCCAGCAGCCCACCTAGCGGGGAGGATACGCAGTATTTT. Translation: CASSPPSGEDTQYF.

The V gene is TRBV5-1, the J gene TRBJ2-2; D uncertain. This CDR3 is 14 amino acids long. Germline V CDR1 and CDR2: SGHRS, YFSETQ. Deletions cut 4 bases from V and 0 bases from J, with 7 bases between. The CDR3 DNA is TGCGCCAGCAGCCCCACCTCGAACACCGGGGAGCTGTTTTTT. It is translated as CASSPTSNTGELFF.

V is TRBV12-2 and J is TRBJ2-7; TRBD2 is taken as the D call from the table, unchecked against the DNA. TRBV12-2 is termed a pseudogene. This CDR3 has 15 amino acids. The chain's CDR3 is CASRPRDLAADEQYF. As DNA, the CDR3 is TGTGCAAGTCGCCCCCGGGACTTAGCAGCCGACGAGCAGTACTTC.

The V call is TRBV4-1, the J call TRBJ1-6; D gene unclear. The CDR3 extends over 14 amino acids. Germline CDR1 reads MGHRA; CDR2 reads YSYEKL. V lost 3 bases, J lost 4 bases, and 7 bases lay in between. The CDR3 sequence is CASSHREYNSPLHF. DNA of the CDR3: TGCGCCAGCAGCCACCGAGAGTATAATTCACCCCTCCACTTT.

The chain recombines TRBV30 with TRBJ1-1; TRBD1 might be the D (6 bases). The CDR3 extends over 13 amino acids. V was clipped by 0 bases and J by 3 bases, with 8 bases between them. Per germline, CDR1 GTSNPN and CDR2 SVGIG (reference sequence). The CDR3 loop reads CAWSVGGDTEAFF. The CDR3 nucleotides are TGTGCCTGGAGTGTAGGGGGGGACACTGAAGCTTTCTTT.

V and J are TRBV5-1 and TRBJ2-2, with 13 positions matching TRBD2. Unmatched junction bases numbered 11, after V lost 1 base and J lost 5 bases. The CDR3 runs to 19 residues. Germline V lookup: CDR1 SGHRS, CDR2 YFSETQ. CDR3 sequence reads: CASSLTTSGGYLKTGELFF. The DNA of the CDR3 is TGCGCCAGCAGCTTGACGACTAGCGGGGGGTACCTCAAAACCGGGGAGCTGTTTTTT.

The gene calls are TRBV7-9 and TRBJ2-1, with TRBD2 as a possible D gene (5 bases). V gave up 4 bases and J gave up 8 bases, with 9 bases separating them. The CDR3 has 12 residues. CDR1 and CDR2 from the germline V gene are SEHNR and FQNEAQ (reference sequence). This CDR3 reads CASSSRRDEQFF. The CDR3, as DNA: TGTGCCAGCAGCTCGAGGCGGGATGAGCAGTTCTTC. Based on the CDR3 plus reference TRBV7-9 and TRBJ2-1, the full variable domain is DTGVSQNPRHKITKRGQNVTFRCDPISEHNRLYWYRQTLGQGPEFLTYFQNEAQLEKSRLLSDRFSAERPKGSFSTLEIQRTEQGDSAMYLCASSSRRDEQFFGPGTRLTVL.

The chain employs TRBV5-6 and TRBJ2-1; the match to TRBD2 covers 12 bases. The CDR3 spans 18 residues. CDR1 SGHDT and CDR2 YYEEEE come from the germline V gene. Losses at the gene ends were 2 bases for V and 0 bases for J; bases not matched to a gene: 6. The CDR3 loop is CASSFWLAGGRSYNEQFF. CDR3 DNA: TGTGCCAGCAGCTTTTGGCTAGCGGGGGGGCGCTCCTACAATGAGCAGTTCTTC.

The chain joins TRBV19 to TRBJ1-6; D call uncertain. The CDR3 covers 17 residues. Germline loops: CDR1 LNHDA, CDR2 SQIVND (reference sequence). Deletions cut 4 bases from V and 0 bases from J, with 13 bases between. The DNA for the CDR3 is TGTGCCAGTAGTACCCTCCTAATTGGCTCCTATAATTCACCCCTCCACTTT. As protein: CASSTLLIGSYNSPLHF.

The chain joins TRBV2 to TRBJ1-5, with a tentative D call TRBD1 (6 bases). This CDR3 has 14 residues. The V gene's germline CDR1 is SNHLY and CDR2 FYNNEI. V was shortened by 3 bases and J by 5 bases, with 11 bases between the two germline ends. CDR3 amino acids: CASSDYNRDQPQHF. In DNA form, the CDR3 reads TGTGCCAGCAGTGATTACAACAGGGATCAGCCCCAGCATTTT.

V is TRBV13 and J is TRBJ1-1; D uncertain. Trimming shortened V by 2 bases and J by 5 bases, and 12 bases separated the two germline ends. The CDR3 has 14 amino acids. Per germline, CDR1 PRHDT and CDR2 FYEKMQ (reference sequence). CDR3 loop: CASSLMFGDTEAFF. The CDR3 DNA reads as TGTGCCAGCAGCTTAATGTTCGGGGATACTGAAGCTTTCTTT.